This T cell receptor beta chain is from a study of T cell responses to AZD1222 COVID-19 vaccine. Study-wide points: Only six or seven AZD1222 recipients tested seropositive at baseline. Spike-specific TCR repertoires showed rising breadth and depth after two AZD1222 doses.

The ends were cut back, 0 bases at V and 2 bases at J, with 5 bases in the middle. CDR3 length: 13 amino acids. CDR1 and CDR2 (germline): SGHRS, YFSETQ. TCRdb's copy holds only in-frame clones and misses some; the assay was immunoSEQ multiplex PCR. The table has 90,000 to 100,000 clones, 88% seen once; the top ten hold roughly 15%. With regard to this clone: Antigen unknown. Other DNA sequences in the sample encode the same CDR3.

Second-dose schedules of about 4 or about 12 weeks were combined. This sequence originates from an adult who received the AZD1222 COVID-19 vaccine. The chain couples TRBV5-1 to TRBJ1-1; no clear D. Sequencing used peripheral blood, obtained 28 days after the second AZD1222 dose. CDR3 in DNA: TGCGCCAGCAGCTTGGAGCTTAACACTGAAGCTTTCTTT. This gives the protein CASSLELNTEAFF.